Shown below are 8 T cell receptor beta chains from a single sample sequenced in a study of T-cell reconstitution after alpha-beta-depleted transplantation in children. TCRbeta library construction was performed incorporating unique molecular identifiers. TCRdb re-called the PCR reads with MiXCR, one entry per CDR3 protein. The sample records about 400,000 distinct CDR3 sequences, about 16% being singletons. The material was PBMCs, mostly from graft donor cells, obtained 360 days after TCRalphabeta/CD19-depleted stem cell transplant. These receptors all stem from a boy younger than two who had a stem cell transplant for Wiskott-Aldrich syndrome, so the T cells may come from the graft donor.

This clonotype has more than one count but fewer than ten. V usage is TRBV20-1 and J usage is TRBJ2-6, with TRBD2 as a possible D gene (6 bases). The CDR3 sequence is 15 residues long. V gave up 0 bases and J gave up 2 bases, with 8 bases separating them. Per germline, CDR1 DFQATT and CDR2 SNEGSKA (reference sequence). DNA for the CDR3: TGCAGTGCTAGAGATGGAGGGCCTGGGGCCAACGTCCTGACTTTC. It codes for CSARDGGPGANVLTF.

The J gene is TRBJ2-3, the V gene TRBV29-1, with D possibly being TRBD1 (5 bases). The germline V gene has CDR1 SQVTM and CDR2 ANQGSEA. This CDR3 is 13 amino acids long. Trimming stripped 3 bases from V and 2 bases from J, with 9 bases between. CDR3 nucleotide sequence: TGCAGCGTTGACTGGACATACACAGATACGCAGTATTTT. Residues: CSVDWTYTDTQYF.

The chain uses TRBV5-1 and TRBJ2-3; D not certain. The CDR3 is 14 amino acids. Per the germline V gene, CDR1 is SGHRS and CDR2 is YFSETQ. V lost 0 bases to trimming and J lost 2 bases, with 7 bases between them. CDR3 sequence reads: CASSLAPHTDTQYF. The CDR3 nucleotides read TGCGCCAGCAGCTTGGCCCCTCACACAGATACGCAGTATTTT.

The table lists this clonotype with a few counts. The V and J genes are TRBV11-2 and TRBJ2-1; no definite D call. The CDR3 has 13 amino acids. Germline V gene data show CDR1 as SGHAT and CDR2 as FQNNGV. V was trimmed by 0 bases and J by 8 bases, leaving 8 bases between them. The chain's CDR3 is CASSLDLADEQFF. In DNA form, the CDR3 reads TGTGCCAGCAGCTTAGATCTGGCCGATGAGCAGTTCTTC.

This clonotype was picked up a small number of times. V is TRBV5-1 and J is TRBJ2-4; D gene uncertain. There are 13 residues in the CDR3. CDR1 and CDR2 from the germline V gene are SGHRS and YFSETQ. V dropped 2 bases and J dropped 2 bases, with 5 bases sitting between them. As DNA, the CDR3 is TGCGCCAGCAGCTTTGGGTCCAAAAACATTCAGTACTTC. Translation: CASSFGSKNIQYF.

The chain uses TRBV21-1 and TRBJ2-5; TRBD1 is taken as the D call from the table, unchecked against the DNA. TRBV21-1 is a listed pseudogene. The CDR3 loop spans 17 amino acids. In nucleotides, the CDR3 is TGTGCCAGCAGCAAATTCAAGGTCAGGGAGCCGCGGGAGACCCAGTACTTC. Translated, it gives CASSKFKVREPRETQYF.

The V call is TRBV29-1, the J call TRBJ2-7; TRBD1 matches at 7 bases. This CDR3 comprises 13 residues. Germline V gene data show CDR1 as SQVTM and CDR2 as ANQGSEA. The junction had 4 bases not matched to a gene; V was cut back by 4 bases and J by 1 base. This chain's CDR3 is CSVGGTDSYEQYF. In DNA form, the CDR3 reads TGCAGCGTTGGAGGGACAGATTCCTACGAGCAGTACTTC.

This clonotype was seen more than once but under ten times. In DNA, the CDR3 is TGTGCCATCAGTGAGCAGGGTAGCTCCTACGAGCAGTACTTC. It codes for CAISEQGSSYEQYF. The genes are TRBV10-3 and TRBJ2-7; a weak D match, TRBD1 (5 bases). V lost 2 bases and J lost 0, with 8 bases in between. CDR3 length: 14 residues. Germline-derived CDR1 and CDR2 are ENHRY and SYGVKD.